The source of this TCR beta chain is a study of T cell responses to AZD1222 COVID-19 vaccine. Across the whole study: Whether given at about 4 or about 12 weeks, second doses were pooled.

Comment on this clone: Its antigen remains unidentified.

The repertoire was sequenced with immunoSEQ multiplex PCR; TCRdb's copy has only in-frame clones and lacks some. The sample includes 95,000 to 150,000 clones, 70% to 90% of them seen just once. The CDR3 is 15 amino acids. Trimming took off 3 bases at V and 10 bases at J, with 19 bases between the two ends. CDR1 and CDR2 from the germline V gene are SGDLS and YYNGEE. Broader study findings: Regions left unmutated in variants are reportedly the target of nearly half of spike-specific TCRs. It was only a handful of AZD1222 recipients who were seropositive at baseline. Among vaccine-associated CD4 TCRs, coverage spanned spike, with dominance at 160-218 and 743-854.

The V and J genes are TRBV9 and TRBJ1-4; perhaps TRBD1 as D (5 bases). Material: peripheral blood, obtained on day 0 of AZD1222 vaccination. This sequence originates from an adult in good health. The CDR3 loop is CASSGGQGGSVKLFF. The CDR3 nucleotides are TGTGCCAGCAGCGGAGGGCAGGGAGGGAGTGTAAAACTGTTTTTT.